Sequencing of this TCR beta chain was carried out in a study of blood T cell repertoires in COVID-19. Study at large: From the United States, Italy and Spain came samples of acute and convalescent COVID-19.

In the authors' methods: Amplifying reference gene primers gave estimates of nucleated cell counts. The data were produced by immunoSEQ multiplex PCR, yet TCRdb's version contains in-frame clones alone and is incomplete. V, J and clone size are taken as reported in that table, and D and trimming were inferred from the DNA itself. The sample holds around 62,000 clones, 88% seen once. The CDR3 contains 15 residues. J gave up 7 bases and V 6 bases, and 7 bases lay outside the gene matches. Germline V lookup: CDR1 MNHEY, CDR2 SVGAGI. The chain couples TRBV6-5 to TRBJ1-6; TRBD1 matches at 9 bases. The clonotype originates from a woman in her fifties or sixties with acute or convalescent COVID-19. The sample consisted of peripheral blood. The CDR3 here is CASRLDRGKNSPLHF. The CDR3 DNA sequence: TGTGCCAGCAGATTGGACAGGGGAAAGAATTCACCCCTCCACTTT.